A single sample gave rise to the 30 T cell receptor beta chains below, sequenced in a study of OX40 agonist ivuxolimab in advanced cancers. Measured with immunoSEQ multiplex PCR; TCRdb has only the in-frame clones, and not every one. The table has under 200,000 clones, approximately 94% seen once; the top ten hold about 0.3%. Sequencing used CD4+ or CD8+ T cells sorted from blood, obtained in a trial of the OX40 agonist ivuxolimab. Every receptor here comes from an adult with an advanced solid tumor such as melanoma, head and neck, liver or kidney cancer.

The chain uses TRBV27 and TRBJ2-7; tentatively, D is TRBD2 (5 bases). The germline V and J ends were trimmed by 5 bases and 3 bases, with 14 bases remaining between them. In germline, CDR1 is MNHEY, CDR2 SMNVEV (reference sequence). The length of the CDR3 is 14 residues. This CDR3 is CASSPAQDFYEQYF. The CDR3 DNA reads TGTGCCAGCAGTCCCGCTCAGGACTTCTACGAGCAGTACTTC.

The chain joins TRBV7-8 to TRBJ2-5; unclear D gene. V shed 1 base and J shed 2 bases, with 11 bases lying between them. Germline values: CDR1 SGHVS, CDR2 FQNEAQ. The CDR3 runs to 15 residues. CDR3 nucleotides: TGTGCCAGCAGCTTAGGAGAAGGACGACAAGAGACCCAGTACTTC. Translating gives CASSLGEGRQETQYF.

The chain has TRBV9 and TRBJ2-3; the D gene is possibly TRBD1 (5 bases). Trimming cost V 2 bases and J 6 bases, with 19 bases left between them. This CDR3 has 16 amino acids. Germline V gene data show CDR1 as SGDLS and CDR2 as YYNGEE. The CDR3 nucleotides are TGTGCCAGCAGCGTCCTAGGGGCCTTGACGGTGGATACGCAGTATTTT. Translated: CASSVLGALTVDTQYF.

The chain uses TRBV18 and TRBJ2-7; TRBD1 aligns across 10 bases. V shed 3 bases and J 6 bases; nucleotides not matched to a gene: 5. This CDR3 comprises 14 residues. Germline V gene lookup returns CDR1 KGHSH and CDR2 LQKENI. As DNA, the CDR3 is TGTGCCAGCTCACCGGGGACAGGGGAACCCGAGCAGTACTTC. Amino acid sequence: CASSPGTGEPEQYF.

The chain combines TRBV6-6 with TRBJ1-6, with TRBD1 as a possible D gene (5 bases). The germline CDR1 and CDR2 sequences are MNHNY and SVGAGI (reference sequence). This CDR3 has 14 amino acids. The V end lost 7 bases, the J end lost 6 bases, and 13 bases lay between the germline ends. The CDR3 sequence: CASTATEINSPLHF. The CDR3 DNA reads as TGTGCCAGCACGGCGACAGAGATTAATTCACCCCTCCACTTT.

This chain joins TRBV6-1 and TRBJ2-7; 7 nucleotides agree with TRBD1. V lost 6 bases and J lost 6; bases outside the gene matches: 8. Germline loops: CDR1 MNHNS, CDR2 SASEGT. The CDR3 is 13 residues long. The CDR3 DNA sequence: TGTGCCAGCAGCGACAGGGCTTTAGGCGAGCAGTACTTC. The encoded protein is CASSDRALGEQYF.

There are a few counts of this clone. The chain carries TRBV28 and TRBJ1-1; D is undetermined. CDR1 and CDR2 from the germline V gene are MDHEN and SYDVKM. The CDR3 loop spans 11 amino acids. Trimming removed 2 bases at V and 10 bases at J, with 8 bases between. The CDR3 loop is CASSLIGRAFF. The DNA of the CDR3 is TGTGCCAGCAGTTTAATCGGGCGAGCTTTCTTT.

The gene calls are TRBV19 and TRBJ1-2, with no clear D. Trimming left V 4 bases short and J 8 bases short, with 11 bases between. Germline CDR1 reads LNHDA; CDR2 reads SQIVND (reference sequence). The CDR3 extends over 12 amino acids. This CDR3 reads CASSTRGRGYTF. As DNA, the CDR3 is TGTGCCAGTAGTACCCGTGGCCGCGGCTACACCTTC.

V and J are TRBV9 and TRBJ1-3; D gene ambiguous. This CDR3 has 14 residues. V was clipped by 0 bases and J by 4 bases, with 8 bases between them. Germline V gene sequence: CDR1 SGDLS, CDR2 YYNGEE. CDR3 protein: CASSVGADGNTIYF. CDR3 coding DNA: TGTGCCAGCAGCGTAGGGGCAGACGGAAACACCATATATTTT.

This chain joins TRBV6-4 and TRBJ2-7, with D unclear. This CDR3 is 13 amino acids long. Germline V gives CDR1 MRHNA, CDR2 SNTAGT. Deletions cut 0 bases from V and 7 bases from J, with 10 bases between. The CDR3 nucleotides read TGTGCCAGCAGTGACTCATGGGGTGGAGAGCAGTACTTC. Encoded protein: CASSDSWGGEQYF.

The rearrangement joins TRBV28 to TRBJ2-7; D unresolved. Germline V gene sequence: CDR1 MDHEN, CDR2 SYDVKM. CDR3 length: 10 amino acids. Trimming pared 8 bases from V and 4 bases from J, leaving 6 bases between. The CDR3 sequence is CASAGYEQYF. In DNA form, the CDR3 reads TGTGCCAGCGCCGGGTACGAGCAGTACTTC.

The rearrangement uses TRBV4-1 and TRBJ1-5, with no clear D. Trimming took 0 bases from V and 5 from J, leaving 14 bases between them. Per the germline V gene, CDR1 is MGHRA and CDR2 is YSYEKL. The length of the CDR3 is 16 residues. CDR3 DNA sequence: TGCGCCAGCAGCCAAGATAATGTAGGTAGTTATCAGCCCCAGCATTTT. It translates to CASSQDNVGSYQPQHF.

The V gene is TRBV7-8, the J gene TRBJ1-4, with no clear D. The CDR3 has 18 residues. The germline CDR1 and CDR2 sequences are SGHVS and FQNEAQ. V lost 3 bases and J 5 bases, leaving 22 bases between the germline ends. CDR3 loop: CASSFRIREGRFNEKLFF. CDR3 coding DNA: TGTGCCAGCAGCTTTAGGATACGGGAGGGCAGGTTCAATGAAAAACTGTTTTTT.

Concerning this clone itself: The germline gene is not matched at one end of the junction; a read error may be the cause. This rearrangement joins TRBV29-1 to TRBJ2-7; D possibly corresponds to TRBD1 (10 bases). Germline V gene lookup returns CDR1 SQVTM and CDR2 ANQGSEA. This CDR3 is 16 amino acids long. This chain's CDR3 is CRVGGTGVAGGHEQYF. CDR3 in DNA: TGCCGCGTTGGGGGGACAGGGGTGGCGGGAGGGCACGAGCAGTACTTC.

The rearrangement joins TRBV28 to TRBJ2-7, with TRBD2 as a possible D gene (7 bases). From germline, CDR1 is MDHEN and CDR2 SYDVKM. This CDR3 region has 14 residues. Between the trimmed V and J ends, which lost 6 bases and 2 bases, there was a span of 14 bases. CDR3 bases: TGTGCCAGCAGGCTCGGGGGGCCTACCTACGAGCAGTACTTC. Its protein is CASRLGGPTYEQYF.

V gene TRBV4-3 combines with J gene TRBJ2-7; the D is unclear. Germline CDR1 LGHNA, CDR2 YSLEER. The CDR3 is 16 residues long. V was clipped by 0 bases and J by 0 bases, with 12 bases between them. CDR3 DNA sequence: TGCGCCAGCAGCCAAGATATTTATGGCACCTCCTACGAGCAGTACTTC. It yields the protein CASSQDIYGTSYEQYF.

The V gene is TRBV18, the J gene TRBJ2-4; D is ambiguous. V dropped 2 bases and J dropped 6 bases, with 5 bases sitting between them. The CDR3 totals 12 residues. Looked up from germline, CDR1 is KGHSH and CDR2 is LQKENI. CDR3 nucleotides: TGTGCCAGCTCACCAGACTCAAACATTCAGTACTTC. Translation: CASSPDSNIQYF.

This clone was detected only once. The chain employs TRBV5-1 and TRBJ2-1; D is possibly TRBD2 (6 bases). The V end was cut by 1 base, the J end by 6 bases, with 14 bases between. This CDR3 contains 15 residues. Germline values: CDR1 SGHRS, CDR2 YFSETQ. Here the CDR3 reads CASSLLSSAANEQFF. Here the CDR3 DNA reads TGCGCCAGCAGCTTGTTGTCTAGCGCTGCCAATGAGCAGTTCTTC.

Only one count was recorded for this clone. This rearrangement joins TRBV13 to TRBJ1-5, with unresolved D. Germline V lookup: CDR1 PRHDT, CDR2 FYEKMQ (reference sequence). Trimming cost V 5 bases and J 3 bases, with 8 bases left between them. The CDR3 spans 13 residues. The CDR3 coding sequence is TGTGCCAGCAGCCGCCTTAACAATCAGCCCCAGCATTTT. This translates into CASSRLNNQPQHF.

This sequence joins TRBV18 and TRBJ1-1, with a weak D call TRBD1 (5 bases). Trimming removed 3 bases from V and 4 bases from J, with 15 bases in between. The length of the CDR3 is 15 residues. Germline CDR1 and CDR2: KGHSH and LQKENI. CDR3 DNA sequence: TGTGCCAGCTCACCTTCCCGCGGGGGAACCACTGAAGCTTTCTTT. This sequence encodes CASSPSRGGTTEAFF.

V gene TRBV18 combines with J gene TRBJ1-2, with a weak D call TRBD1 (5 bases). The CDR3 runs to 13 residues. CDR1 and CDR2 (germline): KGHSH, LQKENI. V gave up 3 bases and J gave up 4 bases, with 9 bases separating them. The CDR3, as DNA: TGTGCCAGCTCACCGGACACCTCCTATGGCTACACCTTC. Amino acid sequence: CASSPDTSYGYTF.

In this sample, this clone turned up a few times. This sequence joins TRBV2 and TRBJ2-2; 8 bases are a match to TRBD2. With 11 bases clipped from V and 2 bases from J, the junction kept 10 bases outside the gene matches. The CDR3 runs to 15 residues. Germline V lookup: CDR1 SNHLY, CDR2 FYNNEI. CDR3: CASLGGGTNTGELFF. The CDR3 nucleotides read TGTGCCTCCCTCGGGGGGGGGACCAACACCGGGGAGCTGTTTTTT.

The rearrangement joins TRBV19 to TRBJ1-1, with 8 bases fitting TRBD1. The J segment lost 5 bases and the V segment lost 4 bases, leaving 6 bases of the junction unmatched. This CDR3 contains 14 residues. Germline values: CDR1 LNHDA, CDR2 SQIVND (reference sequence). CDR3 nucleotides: TGTGCCAGTAGTACGTACCAGGGGGCTACTGAAGCTTTCTTT. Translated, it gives CASSTYQGATEAFF.

CDR3 nucleotide sequence: TGTGCCAGCAGTTCGGGTGGACTAGCAAGAATAGACGAGCAGTACTTC. Translated, it gives CASSSGGLARIDEQYF. This chain uses TRBV27 with TRBJ2-7; TRBD2 aligns across 8 bases. Looked up from germline, CDR1 is MNHEY and CDR2 is SMNVEV (reference sequence). The J segment lost 5 bases and the V segment lost 4 bases, leaving 13 bases of the junction unmatched. The CDR3 runs to 16 residues.

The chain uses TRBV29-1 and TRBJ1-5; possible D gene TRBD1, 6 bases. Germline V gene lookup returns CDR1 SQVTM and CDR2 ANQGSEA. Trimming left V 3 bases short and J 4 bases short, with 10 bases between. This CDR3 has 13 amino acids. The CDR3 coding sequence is TGCAGCGTTGAGCAGGGGCTGAATCAGCCCCAGCATTTT. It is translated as CSVEQGLNQPQHF.

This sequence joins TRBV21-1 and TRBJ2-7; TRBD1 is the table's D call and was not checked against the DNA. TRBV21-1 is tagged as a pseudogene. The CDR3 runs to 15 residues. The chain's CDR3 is CASKGEGPESYEQYF. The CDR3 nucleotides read TGTGCCAGCAAGGGGGAAGGGCCGGAATCCTACGAGCAGTACTTC.

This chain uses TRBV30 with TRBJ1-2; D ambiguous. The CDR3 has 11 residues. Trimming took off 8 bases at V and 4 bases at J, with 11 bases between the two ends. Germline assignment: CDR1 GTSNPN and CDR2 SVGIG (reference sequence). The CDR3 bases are TGTGCCGCCGAACAAGCCTATGGCTACACCTTC. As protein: CAAEQAYGYTF.

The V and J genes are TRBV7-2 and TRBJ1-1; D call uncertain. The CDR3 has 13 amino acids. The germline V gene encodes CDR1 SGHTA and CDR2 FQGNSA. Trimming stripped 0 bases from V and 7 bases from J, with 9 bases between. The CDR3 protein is CASSLAARREAFF. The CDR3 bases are TGTGCCAGCAGCTTAGCGGCCCGCCGTGAAGCTTTCTTT.

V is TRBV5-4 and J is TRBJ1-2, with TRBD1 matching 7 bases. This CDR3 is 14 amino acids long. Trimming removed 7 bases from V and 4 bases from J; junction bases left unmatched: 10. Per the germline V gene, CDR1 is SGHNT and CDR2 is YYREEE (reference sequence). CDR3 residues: CASGFKGASYGYTF. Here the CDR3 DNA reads TGTGCCAGCGGATTCAAGGGGGCAAGCTATGGCTACACCTTC.

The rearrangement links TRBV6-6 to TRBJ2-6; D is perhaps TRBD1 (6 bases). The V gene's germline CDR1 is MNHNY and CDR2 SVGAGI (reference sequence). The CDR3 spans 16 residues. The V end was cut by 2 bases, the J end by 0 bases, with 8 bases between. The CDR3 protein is CASSYEQGSGANVLTF. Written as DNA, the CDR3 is TGTGCCAGCAGTTACGAACAGGGCTCTGGGGCCAACGTCCTGACTTTC.